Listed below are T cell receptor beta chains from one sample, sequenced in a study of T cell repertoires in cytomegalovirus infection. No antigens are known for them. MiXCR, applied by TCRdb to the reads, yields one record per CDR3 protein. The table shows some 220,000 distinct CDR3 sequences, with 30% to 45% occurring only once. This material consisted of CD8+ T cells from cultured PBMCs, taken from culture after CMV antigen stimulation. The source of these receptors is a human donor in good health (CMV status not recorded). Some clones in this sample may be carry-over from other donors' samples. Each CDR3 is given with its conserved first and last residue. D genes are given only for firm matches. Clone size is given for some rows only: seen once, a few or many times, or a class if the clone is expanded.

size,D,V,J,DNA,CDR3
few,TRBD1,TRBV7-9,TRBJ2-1,TGTGCCAGCAGGGCCCCGACAGGGGAAGGCCACTACAATGAGCAGTTCTTC,CASRAPTGEGHYNEQFF
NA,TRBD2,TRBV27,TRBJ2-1,TGTGCCAGCAGTTTGGACGGACTAGCGGGTTACAATGAGCAGTTCTTC,CASSLDGLAGYNEQFF
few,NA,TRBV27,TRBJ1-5,TGTGCCAGCAGTTCTCTCAGCAATCAGCCCCAGCATTTT,CASSSLSNQPQHF
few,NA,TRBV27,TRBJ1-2,TGTGCCAGCAGTTTATCGGCGGGGAACTATGGCTACACCTTC,CASSLSAGNYGYTF
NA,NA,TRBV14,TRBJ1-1,TGTGCCAGCAGCCGCGTAGGACTCCTGAACACTGAAGCTTTCTTT,CASSRVGLLNTEAFF
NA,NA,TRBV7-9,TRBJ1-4,TGTGCCAGCAGCTCCTCACCGGGAACTAATGAAAAACTGTTTTTT,CASSSSPGTNEKLFF
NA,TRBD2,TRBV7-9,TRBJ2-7,TGTGCCAGCAGCACGGGACTAGCACACTACGAGCAGTACTTC,CASSTGLAHYEQYF
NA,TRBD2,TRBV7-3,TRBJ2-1,TGTGCCAGCAGCTATGCGGGAGGGCACGATGAGCAGTTCTTC,CASSYAGGHDEQFF
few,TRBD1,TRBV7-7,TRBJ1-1,TGTGCTGTTACCGGGACAGGGTACACTGAAGCTTTCTTT,CAVTGTGYTEAFF
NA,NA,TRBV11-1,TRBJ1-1,TGTGCCAGCAGCCACTCGGGACCAAATGAAGCTTTCTTT,CASSHSGPNEAFF
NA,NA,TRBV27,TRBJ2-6,TGTGCCAGCAGTTTATCACAGGTTTCTGGGGCCAACGTCCTGACTTTC,CASSLSQVSGANVLTF
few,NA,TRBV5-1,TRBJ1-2,TGCGCCAGCAGCCCAGACAGCTTTGGCTATGGCTACACCTTC,CASSPDSFGYGYTF
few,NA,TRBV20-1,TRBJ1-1,TGCAGTGCGATCCACAGGGAAAGCAACACTGAAGCTTTCTTT,CSAIHRESNTEAFF
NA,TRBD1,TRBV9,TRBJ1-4,TGTGCCAGCAGCGTCGGACAGGGGGCAACTAATGAAAAACTGTTTTTT,CASSVGQGATNEKLFF
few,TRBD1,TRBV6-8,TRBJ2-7,TGTGCCAGCAGTTCGGCCCGACAGGGAAATCCGTACGAGCAGTACTTC,CASSSARQGNPYEQYF
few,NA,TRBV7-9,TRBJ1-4,TGTGCCAGCAGCTCAGAACAGGACTTTGGGGATGAAAAACTGTTTTTT,CASSSEQDFGDEKLFF
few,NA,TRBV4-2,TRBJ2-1,TGTGCCAGCAGCCCGATGGCGGGTGAGCAGTTCTTC,CASSPMAGEQFF
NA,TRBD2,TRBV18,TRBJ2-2,TGTGCCAGCTCACCAACGCCCACCCGAGGGTCGGGGGGGCTAAACACCGGGGAGCTGTTTTTT,CASSPTPTRGSGGLNTGELFF
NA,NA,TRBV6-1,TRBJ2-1,TGTGCCAGCAGTGAAGTCGCCGTTGACAATGAGCAGTTCTTC,CASSEVAVDNEQFF
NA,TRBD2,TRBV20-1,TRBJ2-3,TGCAGTGCTTTACTAGCGGATACGCAGTATTTT,CSALLADTQYF
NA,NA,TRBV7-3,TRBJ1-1,TGTGCCAGCAGCTTAACAGGGGAGGGGATGAACACTGAAGCTTTCTTT,CASSLTGEGMNTEAFF
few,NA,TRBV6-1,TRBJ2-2,TGTGCCAGCAGTGAAGGTTTACAGCTTAACACCGGGGAGCTGTTTTTT,CASSEGLQLNTGELFF
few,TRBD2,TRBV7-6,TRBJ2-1,TGTGCCAGCAGCTTAGGACTAGCGGGATCACAAGTCTACAATGAGCAGTTCTTC,CASSLGLAGSQVYNEQFF
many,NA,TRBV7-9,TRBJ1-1,TGTGCCAGCAGCTTAGACAGGGAAGCTTTCTTT,CASSLDREAFF
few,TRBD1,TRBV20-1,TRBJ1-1,TGCAGTCTTGGGGACAGGGAAGGGAACACTGAAGCTTTCTTT,CSLGDREGNTEAFF
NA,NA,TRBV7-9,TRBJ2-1,TGTGCCAGCAGCCGTAGCGAAAGCTCCTACAATGAGCAGTTCTTC,CASSRSESSYNEQFF
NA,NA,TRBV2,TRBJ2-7,TGTGCCAGCAGTGAAGCGCCCCGGGACATTCCCTACGAGCAGTACTTC,CASSEAPRDIPYEQYF